This entry concerns a single T cell receptor (beta chain). The antigen remains unidentified. A multiplex PCR was run with 60 Vbeta primers and 13 Jbeta primers. Clones were sequenced by immunoSEQ multiplex PCR, and TCRdb holds only the in-frame ones, with some missing. This table holds 100,000 to 150,000 clones. The CDR3 has 13 amino acids. From germline, CDR1 is SQVTM and CDR2 ANQGSEA. This sample was included in a study of cytomegalovirus exposure and HLA in healthy donors. Study-wide results and limits: Confirmation was obtained in vitro that a few CMV-associated chains are specific for CMV antigens. In a later analysis, at a false discovery rate of 0.05, under 20,000 TCR beta sequences matched HLA alleles.

This chain connects TRBV29-1 to TRBJ2-5; 10 bases map to TRBD1. The J call may be faulty, since TRBJ2-7 better matches the DNA end. This TCR was recovered from a young man in good health and CMV-seronegative. The sequencing sample was made of PBMCs. CDR3 protein: CSVTGTGDYEQYF. CDR3 sequence (DNA): TGCAGCGTAACCGGGACAGGGGACTACGAGCAGTACTTC.